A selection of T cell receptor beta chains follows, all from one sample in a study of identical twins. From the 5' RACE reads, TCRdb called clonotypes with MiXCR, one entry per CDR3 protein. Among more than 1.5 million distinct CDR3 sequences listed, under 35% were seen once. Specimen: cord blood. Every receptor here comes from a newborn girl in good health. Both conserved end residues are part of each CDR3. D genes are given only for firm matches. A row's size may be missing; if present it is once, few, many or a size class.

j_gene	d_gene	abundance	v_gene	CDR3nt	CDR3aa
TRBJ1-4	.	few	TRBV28	TGTGCCAGCAGTTCCCCGACAGTTAATGAAAAACTGTTTTTT	CASSSPTVNEKLFF
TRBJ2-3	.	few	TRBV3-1	TGTGCCAGCAGCCCCTCGCGAAGATCAGATACGCAGTATTTT	CASSPSRRSDTQYF
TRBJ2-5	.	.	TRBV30	TGTTCCTGGAGTCTGAGCCCTCAGCAGTACTTC	CSWSLSPQQYF
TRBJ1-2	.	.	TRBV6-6	TGTGCCAGCAGTTTAGCCTCCCCCGGGTATGGCTACACCTTC	CASSLASPGYGYTF
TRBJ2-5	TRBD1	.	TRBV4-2	TGTGCCAGCAGCCAAGCGGACAGGGAGGAAGAGACCCAGTACTTC	CASSQADREEETQYF
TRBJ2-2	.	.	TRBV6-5	TGTGCCGGCAGTAGCACCGGGGAGCTGTTTTTT	CAGSSTGELFF
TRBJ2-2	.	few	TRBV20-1	TGCAGTGCTTCCGGACAGACCAACACCGGGGAGCTGTTTTTT	CSASGQTNTGELFF
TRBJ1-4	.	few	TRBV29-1	TGCAGCGTTCTTCTCGACATAAATGAAAAACTGTTTTTT	CSVLLDINEKLFF
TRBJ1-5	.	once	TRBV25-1	.	CASSGVFDSIAISPSIF
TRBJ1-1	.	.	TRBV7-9	TGTGCCAGCAGCTTAGCGGGGGCAGGGTACATGAACACTGAAGCTTTCTTT	CASSLAGAGYMNTEAFF
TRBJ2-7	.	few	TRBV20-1	TGCAGTGCTAGAGATGGGACCTTCCCCTACGAGCAGTACTTC	CSARDGTFPYEQYF
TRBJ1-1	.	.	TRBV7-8	TGTGCCAGCAGCTTAAGTAAATCAGGAGGCACTGAAGCTTTCTTT	CASSLSKSGGTEAFF
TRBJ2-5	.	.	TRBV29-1	TGCAGCGTTGCCCCCCGACAGAGGGCACAAGAGACCCAGTACTTC	CSVAPRQRAQETQYF
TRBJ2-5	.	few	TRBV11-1	TGTGCCAGCAGCTTAGGCGACAGCGTTCAAGAGACCCAGTACTTC	CASSLGDSVQETQYF
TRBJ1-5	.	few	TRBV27	TGTGCCAGCAGTTTATCGCGACTACAGCCCCAGCATTTT	CASSLSRLQPQHF
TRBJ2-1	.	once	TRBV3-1	TGTGCCAGCAGCCAAGACGGCCAGCCGACGTTCTTC	CASSQDGQPTFF
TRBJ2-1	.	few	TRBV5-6	TGTGCCAGCAGCTTGAAGGTTTTCGATGAGCAGTTCTTC	CASSLKVFDEQFF
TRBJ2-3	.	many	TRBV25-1	TGTGCCAGCAGTGACCCACTAGGTCCCTCCACAGATACGCAGTATTTT	CASSDPLGPSTDTQYF
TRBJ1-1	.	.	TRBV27	TGTGCCAGCAGTTTATTTAGGTCCGCTGAAGCTTTCTTT	CASSLFRSAEAFF
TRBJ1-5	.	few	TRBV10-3	TGTGCCATCAGTGAGAGTCTGCCTTCTAGCAATCAGCCCCAGCATTTT	CAISESLPSSNQPQHF
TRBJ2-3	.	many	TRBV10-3	TGTGCCATCAGTGAGTCAGTCATGCTTGATGACACAGATACGCAGTATTTT	CAISESVMLDDTDTQYF
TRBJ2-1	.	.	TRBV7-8	TGTGCCAGCAGGGACCCATACGGGCCCTCTCTTTTCGGTGAGCAGTTCTTC	CASRDPYGPSLFGEQFF
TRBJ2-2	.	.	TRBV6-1	TGTGCCAGCAGACAGAGCCGCGGGGAGCTGTTTTTT	CASRQSRGELFF
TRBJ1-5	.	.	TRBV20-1	TGCAGTGCTAGGAACCGGGGTGAGCCCCAGCATTTT	CSARNRGEPQHF
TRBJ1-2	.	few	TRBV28	TGTGCCAGCAGTGAAGGACCGGGGCAATATGGCTACACCTTC	CASSEGPGQYGYTF
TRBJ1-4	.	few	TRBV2	TGTGCCAGCAGTTTCTTGGACATCCCAACTAATGAAAAACTGTTTTTT	CASSFLDIPTNEKLFF
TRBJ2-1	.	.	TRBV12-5	TGTGCTAGTGGTTTGGTACGGAGGGGCTCCTACAATGAGCAGTTCTTC	CASGLVRRGSYNEQFF
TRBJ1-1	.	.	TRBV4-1	TGCGCCAGCAGCCAAGATTTTATCCAGGGCGGCCCGAACACTGAAGCTTTCTTT	CASSQDFIQGGPNTEAFF
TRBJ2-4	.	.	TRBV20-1	TGCAGTGCTCCCAGGTTTCTAGCCAAACACATTCAGTACTTC	CSAPRFLAKHIQYF
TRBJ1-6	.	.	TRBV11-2	TGTGCCAGCAGCTTAGCGGGGGCACCCCTCCACTTT	CASSLAGAPLHF
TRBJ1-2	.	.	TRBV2	TGTGCCAGCAGTGACGATATCGGGGGAGGCTACACCTTC	CASSDDIGGGYTF
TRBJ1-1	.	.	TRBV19	TGTGCCAGTAAGGCTCACACTGAAGCTTTCTTT	CASKAHTEAFF
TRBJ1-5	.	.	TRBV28	TGTGCCAGCAGGCCGACCCCGAGCAATCAGCCCCAGCATTTT	CASRPTPSNQPQHF
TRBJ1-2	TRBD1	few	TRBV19	TGTGCCACCACAGGGGCCGGTAACTATGGCTACACCTTC	CATTGAGNYGYTF
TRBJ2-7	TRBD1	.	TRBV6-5	TGTGCCAGCAGCCGGGACAGGGGGCTTTCGGGGGAGCAGTACTTC	CASSRDRGLSGEQYF
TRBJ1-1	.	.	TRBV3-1	TGTGCCAGCAGCCCAGGGGCCCGAGGGATGAACACTGAAGCTTTCTTT	CASSPGARGMNTEAFF
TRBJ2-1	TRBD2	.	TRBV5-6	TGTGCCAGCAGCAACCTCCTTGGGACTAGAGGGATATACAATGAGCAGTTCTTC	CASSNLLGTRGIYNEQFF
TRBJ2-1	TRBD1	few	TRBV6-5	TGTGCCAGCAAGCGGGCCGGGACAGGGAACAACAATGAGCAGTTCTTC	CASKRAGTGNNNEQFF
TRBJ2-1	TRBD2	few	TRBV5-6	TGTGCCAGCAGCTCAACTTGGACTAGCGGGACTGATTCCTACAATGAGCAGTTCTTC	CASSSTWTSGTDSYNEQFF
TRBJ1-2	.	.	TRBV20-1	TGCAGTGCTACCAGGGAGGGCTACACCTTC	CSATREGYTF
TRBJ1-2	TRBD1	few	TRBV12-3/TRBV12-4	TGTGCCAGCAGACTGACCGGGACAGGGAGCTATGGCTACACCTTC	CASRLTGTGSYGYTF
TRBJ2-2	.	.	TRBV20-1	TGCAGTGCTCCCCCCCGGAACACCGGGGAGCTGTTTTTT	CSAPPRNTGELFF
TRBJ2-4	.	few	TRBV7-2	TGTGCCAGCAGCTCCCGGCGGGGACTCGACCTAGAGTACTTC	CASSSRRGLDLEYF
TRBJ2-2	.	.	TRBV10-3	TGTGCCATCAGTGAGTCGGGGACCACTGGGTTTTTT	CAISESGTTGFF
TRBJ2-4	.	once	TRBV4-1	TGCGCCAGCAGCCAAGGGCCGAGAACCAAAAACATTCAGTACTTC	CASSQGPRTKNIQYF
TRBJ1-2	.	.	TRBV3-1	TGTGCCAGCAGCCAGGAGAAGGTCGGGGGTAACTATGGCTACACCTTC	CASSQEKVGGNYGYTF
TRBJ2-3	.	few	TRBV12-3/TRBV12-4	TGTGCCAGCAGTTTATTGGTAGCGGTCAGCACAGATACGCAGTATTTT	CASSLLVAVSTDTQYF
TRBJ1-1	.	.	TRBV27	TGTGCCAGCAGTTGGGTTACGAACACTGAAGCTTTCTTT	CASSWVTNTEAFF
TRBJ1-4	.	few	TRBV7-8	TGTGCCAGCAGCTTTGCGGCAGGGGTTGAAAAACTGTTTTTT	CASSFAAGVEKLFF
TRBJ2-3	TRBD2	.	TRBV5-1	TGCGCCAGCAGCTTAGAGCTAGCGGGGGGCCACCGGGATACGCAGTATTTT	CASSLELAGGHRDTQYF
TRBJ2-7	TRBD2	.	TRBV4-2	TGTGCCAGCAGCCAAGATCTTTGGCGGGAGGGAGGCGAGCAGTACTTC	CASSQDLWREGGEQYF
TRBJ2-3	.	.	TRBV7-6	TGTGCCAGCAGCTTAACGACCTCTAGCACAGATACGCAGTATTTT	CASSLTTSSTDTQYF
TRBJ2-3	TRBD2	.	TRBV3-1	TGTGCCAGCAGCCAAGGGGACTACCTCACAGATACGCAGTATTTT	CASSQGDYLTDTQYF